Listed here are 17 T cell receptor beta chains from one sample, sequenced in a study of CD8 T cells in Susac syndrome. Random-hexamer reverse transcription was applied to roughly 0.5 to 1 ug RNA. TCRdb recomputed calls from the immunoSEQ multiplex PCR reads with MiXCR, one row per CDR3 protein. The top ten hold 0.095% to 0.12% of the sample, which has around 190,000 distinct CDR3 sequences, roughly 95% seen once. Sequences were obtained from CD4+ T cells from PBMCs. All receptors come from a human donor in good health.

V gene TRBV20-1 combines with J gene TRBJ1-5, with D uncertain. This CDR3 is built from 13 residues. The V end was cut by 3 bases, the J end by 5 bases, with 11 bases between. Germline CDR1 and CDR2: DFQATT and SNEGSKA (reference sequence). The CDR3 here is CSARYGIDQPQHF. CDR3 DNA: TGCAGTGCTAGGTACGGGATCGATCAGCCCCAGCATTTT.

The chain carries TRBV29-1 and TRBJ1-4; 7 nucleotides align to TRBD1. The germline V gene has CDR1 SQVTM and CDR2 ANQGSEA. The CDR3 is 13 amino acids. The J segment lost 5 bases and the V segment lost 7 bases, leaving 7 bases of the junction unmatched. Written as DNA, the CDR3 is TGCAGCGCCTGGACAGGATGGAATGAAAAACTGTTTTTT. As protein: CSAWTGWNEKLFF.

The J gene is TRBJ1-2, the V gene TRBV3-1; the D is unclear. The CDR3 covers 13 residues. Germline assignment: CDR1 LGHDT and CDR2 YNNKEL (reference sequence). V lost 4 bases to trimming and J lost 4 bases, with 10 bases between them. The CDR3: CASSPQTLYGYTF. CDR3 nucleotides: TGTGCCAGCAGCCCGCAAACCCTCTATGGCTACACCTTC.

This clonotype was seen just once. The CDR3: CATSRDRVPHQFF. In DNA form, the CDR3 reads TGTGCCACCAGCCGGGACAGGGTGCCGCACCAGTTCTTC. V gene TRBV24-1 combines with J gene TRBJ2-1, with 9 bases fitting TRBD1. This CDR3 region has 13 residues. From germline, CDR1 is KGHDR and CDR2 SFDVKD. The junction had 10 bases not matched to a gene; V was cut back by 7 bases and J by 13 bases.

V is TRBV23-1 and J is TRBJ2-5, with 8 bases matching TRBD1. TRBV23-1 is annotated as an ORF whose role is uncertain. J gave up 5 bases and V 6 bases, and 11 bases lay outside the gene matches. CDR3 size: 15 residues. The CDR3, as DNA: TGCGCCAGCAGCCGGGACAGGCCCCCCGTGGAGACCCAGTACTTC. It yields the protein CASSRDRPPVETQYF.

The rearrangement links TRBV11-1 to TRBJ1-1; TRBD1 might be the D (5 bases). In germline, CDR1 is SGHAT, CDR2 FQDESV (reference sequence). The CDR3 sequence is 16 residues long. Trimming cost V 5 bases and J 3 bases, with 19 bases left between them. CDR3 amino acids: CASSPGTSRGDTEAFF. DNA of the CDR3: TGTGCCAGCAGCCCCGGGACCTCCCGAGGGGACACTGAAGCTTTCTTT.

The chain carries TRBV3-1 and TRBJ1-1, with D uncertain. CDR1 and CDR2 (germline): LGHDT, YNNKEL (reference sequence). This CDR3 is built from 14 residues. Trimming pared 3 bases from V and 3 bases from J, leaving 11 bases between. CDR3 DNA sequence: TGTGCCAGCAGCCAGGCGAGGTGGGACACTGAAGCTTTCTTT. As protein: CASSQARWDTEAFF.

The rearrangement uses TRBV19 and TRBJ2-1; D possibly uses TRBD1 or TRBD2 (5 bases each). Germline V gene data show CDR1 as LNHDA and CDR2 as SQIVND (reference sequence). The CDR3 runs 13 residues. V lost 10 bases and J 4 bases, leaving 14 bases between the germline ends. This CDR3 is CATGQGLYNEQFF. The CDR3 nucleotides are TGTGCCACGGGGCAGGGCCTATACAATGAGCAGTTCTTC.

This clonotype occurred once. V is TRBV24-1 and J is TRBJ1-1; 7 bases line up with TRBD1. The CDR3 loop spans 13 amino acids. J was trimmed by 10 bases and V by 1 base; bases with no gene match: 5. Germline V gene sequence: CDR1 KGHDR, CDR2 SFDVKD. CDR3 amino acids: CATSDFGGQRAFF. CDR3 nucleotides: TGTGCCACCAGTGATTTTGGGGGACAGCGAGCTTTCTTT.

The gene calls are TRBV5-1 and TRBJ2-3; 10 nucleotides match TRBD2. The CDR3 sequence is 15 residues long. Germline CDR1 is SGHRS and CDR2 is YFSETQ. J gave up 6 bases and V 0 bases, and 4 bases lay outside the gene matches. Here the CDR3 DNA reads TGCGCCAGCAGCTTGGGTCTAGCGGGAGTCGATACGCAGTATTTT. It specifies CASSLGLAGVDTQYF.

This chain joins TRBV3-1 and TRBJ2-5, with D maybe TRBD1 (6 bases). Trimming removed 10 bases from V and 5 bases from J, with 23 bases in between. The germline gives CDR1 LGHDT, CDR2 YNNKEL (reference sequence). The CDR3 loop spans 15 amino acids. The CDR3 nucleotides read TGTGCCACCTTCGGCGAGGGACACCATGGGGAGACCCAGTACTTC. Its translation is CATFGEGHHGETQYF.

V is TRBV30 and J is TRBJ1-5; D is undetermined. The CDR3 extends over 12 amino acids. Germline V gives CDR1 GTSNPN, CDR2 SVGIG (reference sequence). Deletions cut 0 bases from V and 6 bases from J, with 6 bases between. The CDR3 reads CAWSVRSQPQHF. The CDR3 DNA is TGTGCCTGGAGTGTACGGTCTCAGCCCCAGCATTTT.

The chain links TRBV5-1 to TRBJ2-6; no reliable D call. The CDR3 spans 14 residues. V lost 7 bases to trimming and J lost 1 base, with 9 bases between them. Per the germline V gene, CDR1 is SGHRS and CDR2 is YFSETQ. The CDR3 region is CASVKNSGANVLTF. The DNA for the CDR3 is TGCGCCAGCGTCAAAAATTCTGGGGCCAACGTCCTGACTTTC.

V usage is TRBV3-1 and J usage is TRBJ1-2, with unresolved D. Germline CDR1 LGHDT, CDR2 YNNKEL (reference sequence). V shed 0 bases and J shed 4 bases, with 18 bases lying between them. The CDR3 is 17 amino acids. CDR3 DNA: TGTGCCAGCAGCCAAGATGAAGTCGCAGCTCCTGTCTATGGCTACACCTTC. Its protein product is CASSQDEVAAPVYGYTF.

The chain joins TRBV2 to TRBJ2-7, with 10 positions matching TRBD2. Germline-derived CDR1 and CDR2 are SNHLY and FYNNEI. The V segment lost 3 bases and the J segment 2 bases; nucleotides outside the gene matches: 10. CDR3 size: 17 residues. The CDR3 DNA sequence: TGTGCCAGCAGTGAGGGTCTAGCGGGAGATCCCGCCTACGAGCAGTACGTC. This sequence encodes CASSEGLAGDPAYEQYV.

The chain combines TRBV7-9 with TRBJ1-2; no clear D. The V end lost 6 bases, the J end lost 4 bases, and 9 bases lay between the germline ends. This CDR3 is 12 amino acids long. Germline assignment: CDR1 SEHNR and CDR2 FQNEAQ (reference sequence). CDR3 nucleotides: TGTGCCAGCAGTCTCCGGGGCTATGGCTACACCTTC. Translated, it gives CASSLRGYGYTF.

The chain couples TRBV7-2 to TRBJ2-1, with a tentative D call TRBD2 (6 bases). V was shortened by 5 bases and J by 6 bases, with 14 bases between the two germline ends. Per the germline V gene, CDR1 is SGHTA and CDR2 is FQGNSA. CDR3 size: 14 residues. The CDR3 nucleotides are TGTGCCAGCAGCCATGGGGGGTCTGTCAATGAGCAGTTCTTC. Amino acid sequence: CASSHGGSVNEQFF.